This entry concerns a single T cell receptor beta chain. This clonotype was counted many times. The target of this receptor is not known. Nothing much larger sits one base from this clone, and base qualities are not available. Taken from cysteine to phenylalanine, the CDR3 has 14 residues. The retained sequence is limited to the CDR3, 42 bases, with the frame set at the first base. V is pared back by 0 bases and J by 5 bases, with 10 bases lying between the germline termini. Looking up the germline V gene yields CDR1 SGHDN and CDR2 FVKESK. For repertoire sequencing, the TCR beta CDR3 regions were amplified from RNA transcripts. A first-round RT-PCR used HTBI primers with the Qiagen OneStep RT-PCR kit, followed by a second-round multiplex PCR, size selection and purification. The libraries underwent paired-end sequencing with 100 bp reads on an Illumina HiSeq2000. The study's own analysis went as follows. SOAPnuke was used to process the reads, removing any read that contained adapters or uncalled bases, had a mean Phred below 15, or lacked an exact match to the constant primer or identifier. COPE v1.2.5 was used to merge the high-quality paired reads. Clonotypes were defined as unique nucleotide sequences and were aligned to IMGT TRB V, D and J references using MiTCR v1.1. Only V-J combinations with frequency above 0.0001 were analysed, covering 99% to 99.2% of repertoires. For each V-J combination, a TCR clonal expansion and chaos score was defined as the ratio of F50 clonal expansion to chaos observed in the TCRdist matrix. Welch's t-statistics and random forest were used to reduce the features to about a dozen V-J combinations, which were then used as input to a naive Bayes classifier. The Morisita-Horn index was used to measure how similar the thyroid and blood repertoires were. The raw public reads went through TCRdb reprocessing: fastp at Q25, MiXCR clone calling, in-frame beta chains kept. Each entry merges the rows of one CDR3 protein and shows their most common DNA and genes. These V and J calls derive from TCRdb rather than the authors' analysis. The sample table records 1 million to 1.3 million distinct CDR3 sequences; around a third of these occur just once. 11% of the sample belongs to the ten largest clones.

Patients with hyperthyroidism were aged 18 to 65 years, had been newly diagnosed, and had a disease duration of less than 2 months. Patients with other autoimmune diseases, uncontrolled infections, pregnancy or lactation were excluded from the study. Diagnosis relied on clinical symptoms, serum thyroxine, TRAb, thyroid ultrasound and orbital computed tomography. Total RNA was extracted with Trizol reagent and quality-checked on an Agilent 2100 Bioanalyzer. This entry belongs to a study of Graves' ophthalmopathy and Graves' hyperthyroidism (dated by TCRdb to about 2018). Regarding the research as a whole: Stable hyperthyroidism was defined as no progression to ophthalmopathy within 18 months of follow-up. Following sampling, methimazole starting at 30 mg daily was administered to hyperthyroidism patients, and high-dose intravenous methylprednisolone was administered to ophthalmopathy patients. In more than 5 hyperthyroidism patients, the T-cell repertoire of thyroid tissue was compared with the T-cell repertoire of blood. An independent validation cohort was composed of approximately 19 hyperthyroidism patients and 15 to 17 patients who later progressed from hyperthyroidism to ophthalmopathy. A discovery set of about 99 patients (43 ophthalmopathy, 60 or so stable hyperthyroidism) was enrolled to explore V-J signatures distinguishing ophthalmopathy from hyperthyroidism. The study used signatures of the TCR beta repertoire to tell Graves' ophthalmopathy apart from Graves' hyperthyroidism and to predict which patients would progress to ophthalmopathy. In total, 135 blood samples were TCR-sequenced: approximately 42 ophthalmopathy, some 75 hyperthyroidism and about 17 hyperthyroidism-to-ophthalmopathy patients.

General conclusions and limits of the study: In cross-validation, the 13-signature model distinguished ophthalmopathy from stable hyperthyroidism with just over 85% sensitivity and about 84% specificity, and in the test set the corresponding values were roughly 80% and 76%. In validation, the model predicted ophthalmopathy progression with more than 55% sensitivity and roughly 72% specificity; 12 predicted patients were CT-confirmed with GO in a median of approximately 6.5 months. Most of the expanded thyroid clonotypes with a frequency above 0.001 were also detected in blood, and it was suggested that the thyroid immune response may be reflected by blood repertoires. No statistical method was used to predetermine the sample size, and group allocation was not hidden from the investigators.

The sequence came from an adult man with Graves' hyperthyroidism. The chain was built from TRBV14 and TRBJ1-2; the D gene assignment is ambiguous. What was sequenced was peripheral blood or thyroid tissue (not recorded which). The CDR3 corresponds to CASSQDTKGYGYTF. In nucleotide form, the sequence is TGTGCCAGCAGCCAAGACACCAAGGGATATGGCTACACCTTC.